This T cell receptor beta chain was sequenced during a study of blood T cell repertoires in COVID-19. Study information: Acute and convalescent COVID-19 samples came from the United States, Italy and Spain.

Original processing methods: Amplification of reference gene primers was used by the study to estimate nucleated cell counts. Method: immunoSEQ multiplex PCR; TCRdb's copy keeps in-frame clones and lacks some. The D gene and trimming were derived from the DNA, and the V and J assignments and clone size from that table. The sample has just over 150,000 clones, about 88% seen once. This CDR3 comprises 16 residues. The V and J ends lost 5 bases and 4 bases, in that order; junction bases with no gene match: 9. The V gene's germline CDR1 is MNHEY and CDR2 SMNVEV (reference sequence). The sequenced sample consisted of peripheral blood. This sequence originates from a woman aged 70-85 years with acute or convalescent COVID-19. The V call is TRBV27, the J call TRBJ2-7; 12 positions match TRBD1. The CDR3 DNA reads TGTGCCAGCAGTCGTACGCCGGGACAGGGGGCTTACGAGCAGTACTTC. Its translation is CASSRTPGQGAYEQYF.